The clone carrying this TCR beta chain was detected a few times. Its antigen is not known. V trimming: 5 bases; J trimming: 5 bases; junction bases outside the gene matches: 4. This CDR3 contains 12 residues. Germline CDR1 and CDR2: DFQATT and SNEGSKA (reference sequence). These data belong to a study of post-analysis software for immune sequencing data. Study results and limitations: The five TRBV segments detected at higher frequency in patients than in controls included TRBV5-6, TRBV5-1 and TRBV20-1.

Unique molecular identifiers were carried by the TCR beta cDNA libraries. Using its own MiXCR run on the PCR reads, TCRdb lists one record per CDR3 protein. The table lists roughly 400,000 distinct CDR3 sequences, 30% to 45% of them singletons. The TCR sequence derives from a girl aged 2 to 9 with multiple sclerosis. Sequencing was carried out using blood. The rearrangement uses TRBV20-1 and TRBJ1-2; 8 bases line up with TRBD1. DNA for the CDR3: TGCAGTGCTGAAGACAGGGGTTATGGCTACACCTTC. The encoded protein is CSAEDRGYGYTF.